Listed below are T cell receptor beta chains from one sample, sequenced in a study of T cells in Graves' hyperthyroidism and ophthalmopathy. Via MiXCR, TCRdb re-called the multiplex PCR reads, giving one row per CDR3 protein. This sample has over 700,000 distinct CDR3 sequences, with over 35% found just once. The sequencing sample was made of blood. The receptors were gathered from a woman between 40 and 50 years old with Graves' hyperthyroidism. The CDR3 runs from the conserved cysteine through the conserved F or W. D genes are given only for firm matches. Rows give clone size only sometimes, using once, few, many, or a class for an expanded clone.

clone_size j_call v_call d_call cdr3_aa cdr3_nt
many TRBJ2-2 TRBV6-4 - CASSPQDETGELFF TGTGCCAGCAGCCCTCAGGATGAGACCGGGGAGCTGTTTTTT
many TRBJ1-1 TRBV7-9 TRBD1 CASSRSTGDRTEAFF TGTGCCAGCAGCCGGTCGACAGGGGACCGCACTGAAGCTTTCTTT
few TRBJ2-7 TRBV2 TRBD1 CASSYRQGLGYEQYF TGTGCCAGCAGTTACAGACAGGGCCTAGGCTACGAGCAGTACTTC
- TRBJ1-3 TRBV6-5 - CASRWRNGNTIYF TGTGCCAGCCGGTGGAGAAATGGAAACACCATATATTTT
many TRBJ1-2 TRBV11-2 - CASSSGPYGYTF TGTGCCAGCAGCTCCGGCCCCTATGGCTACACCTTC
few TRBJ1-6 TRBV10-2 - CASGETGSSPLHF TGCGCCAGCGGTGAGACAGGCTCTTCACCCCTCCACTTT
- TRBJ1-1 TRBV4-3 - CASSQASWTQGDTEAFF TGCGCCAGCAGCCAAGCTTCTTGGACCCAGGGAGACACTGAAGCTTTCTTT
- TRBJ2-2 TRBV6-1 TRBD1 CASSSGTGYTGELSF TGTGCCAGCAGCTCCGGGACAGGTTACACCGGGGAGCTGTCTTTT
many TRBJ2-7 TRBV5-6 - CASSRRTAYEQYF TGTGCCAGCAGCCGGAGGACAGCTTACGAGCAGTACTTC
- TRBJ1-4 TRBV10-3 TRBD1 CASTGQGAPGEKLFF TGTGCCAGCACCGGACAGGGGGCGCCGGGTGAAAAACTGTTTTTT
few TRBJ1-6 TRBV20-1 TRBD1 CSARGGDSNSPLHF TGCAGTGCTCGAGGGGGGGACAGTAATTCACCCCTCCACTTT
- TRBJ1-2 TRBV4-1 TRBD1 CASSQAGARGYGYTF TGCGCCAGCAGCCAAGCGGGCGCCAGGGGGTATGGCTACACCTTC
many TRBJ1-4 TRBV10-3 - CAISDRSGTNEKLFF TGTGCCATCAGTGATAGAAGCGGAACTAATGAAAAACTGTTTTTT
few TRBJ2-5 TRBV11-2 TRBD1 CASSGLRGGFFETQYF TGTGCCAGCAGTGGCTTACGAGGGGGCTTTTTTGAGACCCAGTACTTC
few TRBJ1-5 TRBV6-1 - CASMRAGVSNQPQHF TGTGCCAGCATGAGGGCGGGAGTTAGCAATCAGCCCCAGCATTTT
many TRBJ2-7 TRBV6-2/TRBV6-3 TRBD1 CASSSSAGTASYEQYF TGTGCCAGCAGTTCCTCAGCCGGGACAGCATCCTACGAGCAGTACTTC
- TRBJ1-4 TRBV14 - CASSQGPGEGLFF TGTGCCAGCAGCCAAGGCCCCGGCGAGGGACTGTTTTTT
- TRBJ2-5 TRBV11-2 TRBD2 CASSLDLAGSVTQYF TGTGCCAGCAGCTTAGACCTAGCGGGGTCCGTGACCCAGTACTTC
many TRBJ2-7 TRBV5-1 - CASTPVQGSYEQYF TGCGCCAGCACACCAGTTCAGGGGTCCTACGAGCAGTACTTC
many TRBJ2-7 TRBV24-1 - CATSDSRGFGYEQYF TGTGCCACCAGTGATTCCCGGGGCTTCGGCTACGAGCAGTACTTC
- TRBJ1-2 TRBV3-1 TRBD1 CASRGQRQAGYTF TGTGCCAGCAGGGGACAGAGGCAGGCGGGCTACACCTTC
many TRBJ1-6 TRBV19 TRBD1 CASRADREYLSPLHF TGTGCCAGTAGGGCGGACAGGGAATATCTTTCACCCCTCCACTTT
few TRBJ2-7 TRBV20-1 TRBD1 CSVGRGQGQYF TGCAGTGTTGGGCGGGGACAGGGGCAGTACTTC
few TRBJ1-1 TRBV7-9 - CASSLGISGTTEAFF TGTGCCAGCAGCTTAGGGATTTCGGGGACCACTGAAGCTTTCTTT
many TRBJ1-2 TRBV4-3 - CASSQDLSGVGYGYTF TGCGCCAGCAGCCAAGACTTGAGCGGGGTGGGCTATGGCTACACCTTC
many TRBJ1-1 TRBV12-3/TRBV12-4 TRBD1 CASSSGGWNTEAFF TGTGCCAGCAGTTCAGGGGGCTGGAACACTGAAGCTTTCTTT
many TRBJ1-5 TRBV6-5 - CASRELRAGDQPQHF TGTGCCAGCAGAGAGCTACGGGCCGGCGATCAGCCCCAGCATTTT
many TRBJ2-5 TRBV4-3 - CASSQDLGGETQYF TGCGCCAGCAGCCAAGATCTGGGTGGGGAGACCCAGTACTTC
- TRBJ1-3 TRBV24-1 - CATSVLGSGNTIYF TGTGCCACCAGTGTTTTGGGATCCGGAAACACCATATATTTT
- TRBJ1-2 TRBV6-5 - CASSYVGSGFKANYGYTF TGTGCCAGCAGTTACGTCGGATCAGGGTTCAAAGCTAACTATGGCTACACCTTC
- TRBJ2-7 TRBV25-1 - CASVEAVGTYEQYF TGTGCCAGCGTTGAAGCTGTGGGTACCTACGAGCAGTACTTC
few TRBJ1-4 TRBV4-1 - CASSQPMLLRDEKLFF TGCGCCAGCAGCCAACCGATGTTACTTCGCGACGAAAAACTGTTTTTT
- TRBJ1-5 TRBV2 - CASAGGAGQPQHF TGTGCCAGCGCCGGGGGCGCGGGTCAGCCCCAGCATTTT
- TRBJ1-2 TRBV14 - CASSQGGGLAGYTF TGTGCCAGCAGCCAAGGGGGCGGACTAGCGGGCTACACCTTC
few TRBJ2-7 TRBV7-6 TRBD2 CASSRTSGRFYEQYF TGTGCCAGCAGCCGGACTAGCGGGAGGTTTTACGAGCAGTACTTC
- TRBJ2-3 TRBV24-1 TRBD2 CATSDPASVGGPRDTQYF TGTGCCACCAGTGACCCCGCAAGTGTGGGAGGGCCGAGAGATACGCAGTATTTT
- TRBJ1-2 TRBV4-3 TRBD1 CASSQDWTGNYGYTF TGCGCCAGCAGCCAAGATTGGACAGGGAACTATGGCTACACCTTC
- TRBJ1-5 TRBV19 - CASSIRVPVGQPQHF TGTGCCAGTAGTATTCGGGTGCCGGTGGGCCAGCCCCAGCATTTT
few TRBJ1-1 TRBV6-5 TRBD1 CASSYNRGTEAFF TGTGCCAGCAGTTACAACAGGGGGACTGAAGCTTTCTTT
- TRBJ1-1 TRBV11-3 - CASSYRDPIQAFF TGTGCCAGCAGCTACAGGGATCCCATACAAGCTTTCTTT
- TRBJ2-7 TRBV7-9 - CASSPLGEQYF TGTGCCAGCAGCCCCCTGGGAGAGCAGTACTTC
- TRBJ1-1 TRBV7-2 - CASSLGGRDEAFF TGTGCCAGCAGCTTAGGTGGGCGGGATGAAGCTTTCTTT
few TRBJ2-5 TRBV7-9 TRBD1 CASSLARQQGDEETQYF TGTGCCAGCAGCTTAGCGCGTCAACAGGGGGATGAAGAGACCCAGTACTTC
few TRBJ2-7 TRBV10-3 TRBD1 CASSRDRDSYEQYF TGTGCCAGCAGTCGGGACAGGGACTCCTACGAGCAGTACTTC
many TRBJ1-2 TRBV10-3 - CAISESQGGNYGYTF TGTGCCATCAGTGAGTCGCAGGGCGGTAACTATGGCTACACCTTC
few TRBJ1-6 TRBV13 - CASSLSAMSNSPLHF TGCGCCAGCAGCCTCTCGGCCATGAGTAATTCACCCCTCCACTTT
many TRBJ2-2 TRBV24-1 TRBD2 CATSVNGRRAGELFF TGTGCCACCAGTGTTAACGGGAGGAGGGCCGGGGAGCTGTTTTTT
- TRBJ1-2 TRBV6-2/TRBV6-3 TRBD1 CASSYGTGISNYGYTF TGTGCCAGCAGTTACGGGACAGGGATCTCTAACTATGGCTACACCTTC
few TRBJ1-5 TRBV20-1 - CSARDVGTPPHNQPQHF TGCAGTGCTAGAGATGTAGGGACGCCTCCCCACAATCAGCCCCAGCATTTT
few TRBJ2-2 TRBV4-1 - CASRTDSMGTGELFF TGCGCCAGCAGGACCGACAGTATGGGCACCGGGGAGCTGTTTTTT
few TRBJ1-2 TRBV11-2 TRBD1 CASSSPGQGNRYGYTF TGTGCCAGCAGCTCCCCCGGACAGGGGAACCGCTATGGCTACACCTTC
few TRBJ2-2 TRBV19 - CASSIGAFTGELFF TGTGCCAGTAGTATTGGAGCCTTTACCGGGGAGCTGTTTTTT
many TRBJ1-1 TRBV10-3 - CAISESRLGTEAFF TGTGCCATCAGTGAGTCCAGGCTAGGCACTGAAGCTTTCTTT
- TRBJ1-5 TRBV20-1 - CSAMRGSGNQPKHF TGCAGTGCTATGAGAGGGTCAGGCAATCAGCCCAAGCATTTT
- TRBJ2-7 TRBV4-3 TRBD1 CASSQDWDRTSSYEQYF TGCGCCAGCAGCCAAGATTGGGACAGGACATCCTCCTACGAGCAGTACTTC
few TRBJ1-5 TRBV5-6 - CASSQMMNNQPQHF TGTGCCAGCAGCCAAATGATGAACAATCAGCCCCAGCATTTT
- TRBJ1-2 TRBV6-5 TRBD1 CASSYVVGGGIDGYTF TGTGCCAGCAGTTACGTGGTAGGGGGCGGTATCGATGGCTACACCTTC
- TRBJ1-1 TRBV5-1 TRBD1 CASSFEGRGRAEAFF TGCGCCAGCAGCTTCGAGGGCAGGGGGCGGGCTGAAGCTTTCTTT
- TRBJ2-7 TRBV15 TRBD2 CATSSWTTSGRYEQYF TGTGCCACCAGCAGCTGGACAACTAGCGGGAGATACGAGCAGTACTTC